This is a list of T cell receptor beta chains from one sample in a study of T-cell memory formation after mild COVID-19. TCRdb used MiXCR to reprocess the 5' RACE reads, holding one entry per CDR3 protein. Of approximately 180,000 distinct CDR3 sequences listed, around 15% are singletons. Sequences were obtained from PBMCs or a T cell subset sorted from them (not recorded which). Receptors were obtained from an adult woman who had mild COVID-19 (a few samples of this study predate the infection). Cell type and time point are not known. CDR3s include the opening cysteine and the closing phenylalanine or tryptophan. Each record gives: CDR3 DNA, CDR3 protein, CDR3 length, D gene, V gene, clone size, J gene. A D gene is named only where the DNA matches it firmly. Only some rows state a clone size, as once, few, many or a class for expanded clones.

TGTGCCATCAGTGTTGCAGCATATGCAGATACGCAGTATTTT	CAISVAAYADTQYF	14	.	TRBV10-3	.	TRBJ2-3
TGTGCCAGCAGTGAAGCGACAGCAAGGAGCACAGATACGCAGTATTTT	CASSEATARSTDTQYF	16	.	TRBV2	few	TRBJ2-3
TGTGCCAGCAGCTTCTTGACAGATACGCAGTATTTT	CASSFLTDTQYF	12	.	TRBV7-9	few	TRBJ2-3
TGTGCCAGCAGTGAATCTTGGCTAGATAATCCGTATTTT	CASSESWLDNPYF	13	.	TRBV25-1	.	TRBJ2-3
TGCGCCAGCAGCTTGGCGCAGGAGCGGAGCACAGATACGCAGTATTTT	CASSLAQERSTDTQYF	16	.	TRBV5-1	.	TRBJ2-3
TGCAGTGCTAGAATTTCCGGGAGGGGATACAATGAGCAGTTCTTC	CSARISGRGYNEQFF	15	TRBD2	TRBV20-1	.	TRBJ2-1
TGTGCCAGTAGTTCCCACTCGACAGATTCACCCCTCCACTTT	CASSSHSTDSPLHF	14	.	TRBV19	.	TRBJ1-6
TGTGCCAGCACCCACCCTCCCTTCTCCGCGGATCTTAAGCCCAATGAGCAGTTCTTC	CASTHPPFSADLKPNEQFF	19	.	TRBV7-2	few	TRBJ2-1
TGCAGCGTTGAAGTGATTCCCACAGATACGCAGTATTTT	CSVEVIPTDTQYF	13	.	TRBV29-1	few	TRBJ2-3
TGTGCCAGCAGCCCGGGACTGAGAGAGACCCAGTACTTC	CASSPGLRETQYF	13	.	TRBV7-6	.	TRBJ2-5
TGTGCCAGCAGCGTATCGGGTGGCGGGGACAGTTCCTACGAGCAGTACTTC	CASSVSGGGDSSYEQYF	17	.	TRBV9	.	TRBJ2-7
TGCAGTGCTAGAGATTTGGGGCGGCGCTCCTTCTCCACAGATACGCAGTATTTT	CSARDLGRRSFSTDTQYF	18	.	TRBV20-1	few	TRBJ2-3
TGCAGTGCCCCCCCTCGGGGACAGAGGAGCACTGAAGCTTTCTTT	CSAPPRGQRSTEAFF	15	TRBD1	TRBV20-1	.	TRBJ1-1
TGTGCCAGCACCCCTCCAGAGGAACTAGCCAAAAACATTCAGTACTTC	CASTPPEELAKNIQYF	16	.	TRBV7-9	.	TRBJ2-4
TGCAGTGCTAGAGATGCTCGAGGGACTAGCGGCACAGATACGCAGTATTTT	CSARDARGTSGTDTQYF	17	TRBD2	TRBV20-1	many	TRBJ2-3
TGTGCCAGCAGCCTCGACCCGTTAAACGAGACCCAGTACTTC	CASSLDPLNETQYF	14	.	TRBV11-3	.	TRBJ2-5
TGTGCCATCAGCCCCGGAACCTCCGGGGGAGGAGGGGAGCTGTTTTTT	CAISPGTSGGGGELFF	16	.	TRBV10-3	.	TRBJ2-2
TGTGCCACCAGCAGAGTCTCAGGGGTGGGAGAGACCCAGTACTTC	CATSRVSGVGETQYF	15	.	TRBV15	few	TRBJ2-5
TGTGCCAGCAGTGAGGCAGGGCGGATCGAAGCTTTCTTT	CASSEAGRIEAFF	13	.	TRBV7-3	.	TRBJ1-1
TGCGCCAGCAGCTTGCTAGAGGGATCGAACATTCAGTACTTC	CASSLLEGSNIQYF	14	.	TRBV5-1	.	TRBJ2-4
TGCGCCAGCAGCCCACCAGCGGGAGGGGCGAACACCGGGGAGCTGTTTTTT	CASSPPAGGANTGELFF	17	TRBD2	TRBV5-1	.	TRBJ2-2
TGTGCCAGCAGTTTTCAGGTGGACCCGACGAATGAGCAGTTCTTC	CASSFQVDPTNEQFF	15	.	TRBV7-9	few	TRBJ2-1
TGTGCCAGCAGCTTCGGCTTCCTAGCGGGGGGGTTAGATACGCAGTATTTT	CASSFGFLAGGLDTQYF	17	TRBD2	TRBV7-2	many	TRBJ2-3
TGCGCCAGCAGCTTGGCCACAGGGAGAGAGACCCAGTACTTC	CASSLATGRETQYF	14	.	TRBV5-1	many	TRBJ2-5
TGCGCCAGCAGCCCTGACAGGGGGAGAGATACGCAGTATTTT	CASSPDRGRDTQYF	14	TRBD1	TRBV5-1	.	TRBJ2-3
TGTGCCAGCTCACCCGGACAGGCTTTAAACATTCAGTACTTC	CASSPGQALNIQYF	14	TRBD1	TRBV18	.	TRBJ2-4
TGTGCCAGCACCATAGGGGGGACCCAGTACTTC	CASTIGGTQYF	11	.	TRBV3-1	.	TRBJ2-5
TGTGCCACCAGTGATTCTACCAGGGGGAACACTGAAGCTTTCTTT	CATSDSTRGNTEAFF	15	.	TRBV24-1	.	TRBJ1-1
TGCGGCAGCAGCTTGGTTACGGGGGCGAACACCGGGGAGCTGTTTTTT	CGSSLVTGANTGELFF	16	.	TRBV5-1	.	TRBJ2-2
TGTGCCAGCAGCGTAGGTTATGGCGGCTACGAGCAGTACTTC	CASSVGYGGYEQYF	14	.	TRBV7-2	.	TRBJ2-7
TGTGCCAGCAGCCGGACTAGCGGGGGGCCCACCTCCCCTGAGACCCAGTACTTC	CASSRTSGGPTSPETQYF	18	TRBD2	TRBV7-7	many	TRBJ2-5
TGTGCCAGCAGCTTAAAGGGCGAGCAGTACTTC	CASSLKGEQYF	11	.	TRBV7-2	.	TRBJ2-7
TGCAGTGCTAGGGTGGGACTTTCCAAAGAGACCCAGTACTTC	CSARVGLSKETQYF	14	.	TRBV20-1	.	TRBJ2-5
TGTGCCAGCAGTTTACGGACAGGGACGGAGCCCCAGCATTTT	CASSLRTGTEPQHF	14	TRBD1	TRBV12-3/TRBV12-4	few	TRBJ1-5
TGTGCCAGCTCACCGTCCCCAGGGGCTAAGCAGTACTTC	CASSPSPGAKQYF	13	.	TRBV18	few	TRBJ2-7
TGTGCCAGCAGTTTTGGGCGATCCTACAATGAGCAGTTCTTC	CASSFGRSYNEQFF	14	.	TRBV12-3/TRBV12-4	few	TRBJ2-1
TGCAGTGCTAGAGGGGACTTCTACGAGCAGTACTTC	CSARGDFYEQYF	12	.	TRBV20-1	.	TRBJ2-7
TGCAGTGCTAGAGATAAGGACTGGGTGGGATCACCCCTCCACTTT	CSARDKDWVGSPLHF	15	.	TRBV20-1	.	TRBJ1-6
TGTGCCAGCAGGGCCCCGGGGGATACGCAGTATTTT	CASRAPGDTQYF	12	.	TRBV6-1	.	TRBJ2-3
TGTGCCACCAGTGAGACAGGCTCAGCCGTCTATGGCTACACCTTC	CATSETGSAVYGYTF	15	.	TRBV24-1	.	TRBJ1-2
TGTGCCAGCAGCGTAGCCCCGGGTCCGTACAATGAGCAGTTCTTC	CASSVAPGPYNEQFF	15	.	TRBV9	.	TRBJ2-1
TGTGCCATCAGTGAGCTTGGACAGCTGAACACTGAAGCTTTCTTT	CAISELGQLNTEAFF	15	.	TRBV10-3	.	TRBJ1-1
TGTGCCATCAGTGATGGGGGGAGTGAGACCCAGTACTTC	CAISDGGSETQYF	13	.	TRBV10-3	few	TRBJ2-5
TGTGCCAGCAGCCAAGACCTGCTGGCGGGAGCTAGGCCCGAGCAGTACTTC	CASSQDLLAGARPEQYF	17	TRBD2	TRBV14	many	TRBJ2-7
TGTGCCAGCAGCGTGGATCGCGCAGGTGAGCAGTTCTTC	CASSVDRAGEQFF	13	.	TRBV9	few	TRBJ2-1
TGCAGTGCTAGAGTGGGACCGGGGATTCGTCTAGCCAAAAACATTCAGTACTTC	CSARVGPGIRLAKNIQYF	18	.	TRBV20-1	many	TRBJ2-4
TGCAGCGGATCACTAGCGACCACCGGGGAGCTGTTTTTT	CSGSLATTGELFF	13	TRBD2	TRBV29-1	.	TRBJ2-2
TGTGCCAGCTCACTACGGGGAGAGCTGTTTTTT	CASSLRGELFF	11	.	TRBV18	few	TRBJ2-2
TGTGCCAGCAGCTTATCCGGGACGGAGAAGACCCAGTACTTC	CASSLSGTEKTQYF	14	.	TRBV7-6	few	TRBJ2-5
TGTGCCATCAGTGATCTCTCTGGGGCCAACGTCCTGACTTTC	CAISDLSGANVLTF	14	.	TRBV10-3	few	TRBJ2-6
TGCAGTGCTAAACCAACGGGCGAATTCAATCAGCCCCAGCATTTT	CSAKPTGEFNQPQHF	15	.	TRBV20-1	many	TRBJ1-5
TGTGCCAGCAGCCTAAACTCCGGGATCTACAATGAGCAGTTCTTC	CASSLNSGIYNEQFF	15	.	TRBV12-3/TRBV12-4	few	TRBJ2-1